The text below deals with one T cell receptor (beta chain). This CDR3 spans 16 amino acids. The V end lost 2 bases, the J end lost 0 bases, and 10 bases lay between the germline ends. Germline V gives CDR1 KGHSH, CDR2 LQKENI. Thawed, overnight-rested PBMC were stained with GMM-loaded CD1B tetramer, viability dye and anti-CD3, then sorted. CD1B tetramers were loaded with Rhodococcus equi-derived C32 glucose monomycolate. Each donor contributed roughly 96,000 sorted tetramer-negative cells. These data originate in a study of T cells in tuberculosis. Whole-study context: CD1B tetramers identified T cells specific for mycobacterial lipid GMM. Findings of the study overall: T cells binding CD1B-GMM tetramer weakly possibly escaped the sort.

Sequencing of TCR-alpha and TCR-beta chains was unpaired. The method was immunoSEQ multiplex PCR; TCRdb's version includes in-frame clones alone and lacks a portion of them. The sample has 55,000 to 65,000 clones, about 76% seen once. The rearrangement uses TRBV18 and TRBJ2-2; D unclear. The sample consisted of CD1b-GMM tetramer-negative cells sorted from PBMCs. The sequence was obtained from an adult woman with latent tuberculosis. The CDR3 DNA follows: TGTGCCAGCTCACCAGGAAATCAGGCGAACACCGGGGAGCTGTTTTTT. It codes for CASSPGNQANTGELFF.